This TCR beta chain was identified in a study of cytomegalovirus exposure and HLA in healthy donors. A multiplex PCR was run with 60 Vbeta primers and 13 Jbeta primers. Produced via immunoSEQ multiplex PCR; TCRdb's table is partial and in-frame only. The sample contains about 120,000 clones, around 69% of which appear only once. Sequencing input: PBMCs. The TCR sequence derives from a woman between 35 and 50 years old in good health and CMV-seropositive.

CDR3 sequence reads: CASSLSSIGTGAGGYTF. CDR3 nucleotides: TGTGCCAGCAGCCTAAGCAGTATAGGAACAGGGGCCGGTGGCTACACCTTC. J is TRBJ1-2 and V is TRBV7-8, with 7 bases aligning to TRBD1. CDR3 size: 17 residues. Germline loops: CDR1 SGHVS, CDR2 FQNEAQ. Germline trimming cut 5 bases from V and 7 bases from J; bases unmatched to any gene: 19.